The 3 T cell receptor beta chains given below trace back to one sample, sequenced in a study of CD8+ T cells in alopecia areata. TCR sequencing used cDNA made by reverse transcription of extracted RNA. TCRdb's copy holds only in-frame clones and misses some; the assay was immunoSEQ multiplex PCR. The sample includes around 190,000 clones, approximately 56% seen only once; the top ten take 0.65% to 0.7%. Treatment of the sample: oral pan-JAK inhibitor, 5-10 mg twice daily. The sequences come from CD4+ T cells sorted from blood, collected at week 4, from a patient treated with tofacitinib. These receptors were taken from a human donor with alopecia areata.

The chain employs TRBV4-2 and TRBJ1-3, with D tentatively TRBD1 (6 bases). The germline V gene has CDR1 LGHNA and CDR2 YNFKEQ. CDR3 size: 13 residues. V was cut by 5 bases and J by 5 bases, with 10 bases left in between. CDR3 sequence: CASSYRERNTIYF. CDR3 nucleotides: TGTGCCAGCAGCTACAGGGAGAGAAACACCATATATTTT.

The rearrangement joins TRBV6-5 to TRBJ1-5; no clear D. Deletions cut 0 bases from V and 13 bases from J, with 16 bases between. CDR3 size: 14 residues. From germline, CDR1 is MNHEY and CDR2 SVGAGI. The chain's CDR3 is CASSYSRWGEGQHF. DNA for the CDR3: TGTGCCAGCAGTTACTCGAGGTGGGGAGAAGGTCAGCATTTT.

A few counts support this clone. The chain joins TRBV28 to TRBJ1-1; TRBD1 might be the D (6 bases). Germline CDR1 reads MDHEN; CDR2 reads SYDVKM. V lost 6 bases and J lost 0, with 14 bases in between. The CDR3 contains 15 residues. CDR3 sequence (DNA): TGTGCCAGCAGCCGCGGGGGGGCTTTGAACACTGAAGCTTTCTTT. Translation gives CASSRGGALNTEAFF. Variable domain in full (rest from reference TRBV28 and TRBJ1-1): DVKVTQSSRYLVKRTGEKVFLECVQDMDHENMFWYRQDPGLGLRLIYFSYDVKMKEKGDIPEGYSVSREKKERFSLILESASTNQTSMYLCASSRGGALNTEAFFGQGTRLTVV.